Sequencing of this T cell receptor (beta chain) was carried out in a study of chemoradiotherapy in HPV16-positive cancers. General study results and limits: The functional HPV-specific definition rests on just a couple of HPV16-positive patients.

The CDR3 is 15 amino acids. Germline-derived CDR1 and CDR2 are SGHTA and FQGNSA. V shed 5 bases and J shed 4 bases, with 17 bases lying between them. This clone was observed a handful of times. Its antigen is still unknown. Clones were read by immunoSEQ multiplex PCR, and TCRdb kept only the in-frame ones, dropping some. Among about 21,000 clones listed, around 87% were seen once. The sample consisted of blood, taken from a patient who underwent chemoradiotherapy. This chain links TRBV7-2 with TRBJ2-5; D might be TRBD1 or TRBD2, each matching 6 bases. The TCR comes from a human donor with HPV-associated anogenital cancer. CDR3 loop: CASSLKTGAVETQYF. The CDR3 DNA reads as TGTGCCAGCAGCCTCAAGACGGGGGCGGTAGAGACCCAGTACTTC. Filled out from reference TRBV7-2 and TRBJ2-5, the complete variable domain reads GAGVSQSPSNKVTEKGKDVELRCDPISGHTALYWYRQSLGQGLEFLIYFQGNSAPDKSGLPSDRFSAERTGGSVSTLTIQRTQQEDSAVYLCASSLKTGAVETQYFGPGTRLLVL.